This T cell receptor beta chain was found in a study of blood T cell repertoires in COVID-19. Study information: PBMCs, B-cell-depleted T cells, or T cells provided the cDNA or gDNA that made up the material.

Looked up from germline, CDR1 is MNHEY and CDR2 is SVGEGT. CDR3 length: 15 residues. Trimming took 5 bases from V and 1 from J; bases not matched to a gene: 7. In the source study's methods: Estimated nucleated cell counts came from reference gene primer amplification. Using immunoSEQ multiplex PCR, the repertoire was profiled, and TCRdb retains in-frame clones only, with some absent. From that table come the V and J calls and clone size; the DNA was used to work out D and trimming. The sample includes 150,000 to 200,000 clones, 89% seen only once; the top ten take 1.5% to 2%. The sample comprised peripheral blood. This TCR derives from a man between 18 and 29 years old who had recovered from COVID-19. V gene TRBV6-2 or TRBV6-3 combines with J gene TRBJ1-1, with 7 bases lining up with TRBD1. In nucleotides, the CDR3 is TGTGCCAGCAGTACCTCCGGGACAGAGAACACTGAAGCTTTCTTT. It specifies CASSTSGTENTEAFF.